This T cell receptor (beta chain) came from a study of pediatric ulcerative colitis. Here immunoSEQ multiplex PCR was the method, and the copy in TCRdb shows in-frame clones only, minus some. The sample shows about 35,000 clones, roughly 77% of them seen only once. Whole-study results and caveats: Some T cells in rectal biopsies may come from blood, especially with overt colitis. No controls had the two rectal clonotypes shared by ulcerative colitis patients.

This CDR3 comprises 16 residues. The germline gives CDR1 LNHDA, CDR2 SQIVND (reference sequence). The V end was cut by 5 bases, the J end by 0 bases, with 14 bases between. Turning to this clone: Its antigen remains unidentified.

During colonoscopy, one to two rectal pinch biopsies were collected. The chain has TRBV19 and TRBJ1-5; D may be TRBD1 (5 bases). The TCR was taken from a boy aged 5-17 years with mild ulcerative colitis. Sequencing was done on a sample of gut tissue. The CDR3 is CASSRRGRNSNQPQHF. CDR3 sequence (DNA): TGTGCCAGTAGTCGTCGGGGCAGAAATAGCAATCAGCCCCAGCATTTT. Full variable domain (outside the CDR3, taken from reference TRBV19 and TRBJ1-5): DGGITQSPKYLFRKEGQNVTLSCEQNLNHDAMYWYRQDPGQGLRLIYYSQIVNDFQKGDIAEGYSVSREKKESFPLTVTSAQKNPTAFYLCASSRRGRNSNQPQHFGDGTRLSIL.